Sequencing of this T cell receptor (beta chain) was carried out in a study of vaccination and CD4 T cells after COVID-19. Study-level information: It was a median about 99 days after diagnosis, with a range of 35 to 161, that post-COVID samples were drawn.

TCRdb redid the calling of the PCR reads with MiXCR, one entry per CDR3 protein. The sample lists 20,000 or so distinct CDR3 sequences, 60% seen once, with 0.9% to 1.2% in the top ten. A few counts support this clonotype. Dates of positive PCR ran from March to December 2020, before US Alpha, Beta and Delta variants. This clonotype was obtained from a human donor who had recovered from COVID-19. The sequencing used CD4+ T cells from blood, collected after SARS-CoV-2 vaccination.

This CDR3 reads CASRDRVTDTQYF. Here the CDR3 DNA reads TGTGCCAGTAGGGACCGGGTCACAGATACGCAGTATTTT. The chain employs TRBV19 and TRBJ2-3; D is ambiguous. CDR1 and CDR2 (germline): LNHDA, SQIVND (reference sequence). Trimming pared 6 bases from V and 2 bases from J, leaving 9 bases between. The CDR3 covers 13 residues.